This T cell receptor (beta chain) stems from a study of identical twins. General observations from the study: Modelling underestimated the level of out-of-frame TCR alpha sharing observed in monozygotic twins.

Regarding this clonotype: Its target is unknown.

This CDR3 has 15 residues. Trimming left V 1 base short and J 3 bases short, with 15 bases between. CDR1 and CDR2 (germline): DFQATT, SNEGSKA (reference sequence). One entry per CDR3 protein, called by TCRdb with MiXCR from the 5' RACE reads. The table lists 500,000 to 600,000 distinct CDR3 sequences, 20% to 25% of them singletons. Separately, the same data were catalogued under a study of T cells expressing NK-cell markers. This second report adds: T cells sorted in several experiments were restricted to alpha-beta TCR T cells by an anti-gamma-delta TCR antibody.

This rearrangement joins TRBV20-1 to TRBJ1-1, with TRBD1 as a possible D gene (6 bases). The specimen sequenced was CD4+ T cells sorted from blood. This receptor was taken from a young woman in good health. CDR3 in DNA: TGCAGTGCTAGAGTGGAAGGGGGGTGGGACACTGAAGCTTTCTTT. It yields the protein CSARVEGGWDTEAFF.